One sample yielded the 2 T cell receptor beta chains listed below, sequenced in a study of cytomegalovirus exposure and HLA in healthy donors. PCR amplification relied on 60 Vbeta primers (plus 13 Jbeta primers). TCRdb keeps only in-frame clones here, not all; method: immunoSEQ multiplex PCR. The sample contains around 100,000 clones, approximately 73% of which appear only once. Sequenced sample: PBMCs. All receptors derive from a woman younger than 30 in good health and CMV-seropositive.

The rearrangement joins TRBV5-4 to TRBJ2-3; D remains unclear. Trimming removed 0 bases from V and 4 bases from J, with 9 bases in between. Germline CDR1 is SGHNT and CDR2 is YYREEE (reference sequence). The CDR3 contains 14 residues. The CDR3 is CASSLETVPDTQYF. CDR3 in DNA: TGTGCCAGCAGCTTGGAAACGGTTCCAGATACGCAGTATTTT.

The gene calls are TRBV5-1 and TRBJ2-5; TRBD2 agrees at 12 bases. TRBJ2-7 explains the end of the DNA better; the J call may be wrong. This CDR3 region has 19 residues. The germline CDR1 and CDR2 sequences are SGHRS and YFSETQ. CDR3 nucleotide sequence: TGCGCCAGCAGTTCCTCCCCGGGACTAGCGGGCCTGAGCTCCTACGAGCAGTACTTC. It specifies CASSSSPGLAGLSSYEQYF.